This T cell receptor beta chain was sequenced during a study of shared clonotypes between healthy human individuals. V was clipped by 4 bases and J by 1 base; unmatched bases: 0. Germline CDR1 WNHNN, CDR2 SYGVQD (reference sequence). This CDR3 spans 14 amino acids. Concerning this clone itself: Its antigen is as yet unknown.

Using immunoSEQ multiplex PCR, the repertoire was profiled, and TCRdb retains in-frame clones only, with some absent. Here the sample spans 180,000 or so clones, approximately 92% being singletons. Regarding the study as a whole: Donor clonotype sharing was expected to depend on sequencing depth.

The source material was naive CD4+ T cells sorted from blood. Sample subset: CD45RA+ positively selected. The rearrangement uses TRBV10-1 and TRBJ2-3; TRBD2 matches at 9 bases. The receptor's source is a woman aged 30 to 39 in good health. The CDR3 region has the DNA TGCGCCAGCAGTGCTAGCGGGGGCACAGATACGCAGTATTTT. It codes for CASSASGGTDTQYF.